The clone carrying this T cell receptor (beta chain) was picked up a small number of times. The antigen is undetermined. TCRdb processed the reads anew with MiXCR; each CDR3 protein has one entry. Of 750,000 to 950,000 distinct CDR3 sequences in the sample, almost 30% were seen once. The data originate from a study of T cell repertoires in cytomegalovirus infection. The CDR3 covers 15 residues. Per the germline V gene, CDR1 is SGHAT and CDR2 is FQDESV (reference sequence). Trimming took off 6 bases at V and 3 bases at J, with 15 bases between the two ends. The source was cultured CD8+ T cells from PBMCs, collected from culture after CMV antigen stimulation. This TCR came from a human donor in good health (CMV status not recorded). Some clones in this sample may be carry-over from other donors' samples. The gene calls are TRBV11-1 and TRBJ1-5; D is ambiguous. The CDR3 DNA is TGTGCCAGCAGTAAAACAGCCAGCGCCAATCAGCCCCAGCATTTT. It yields the protein CASSKTASANQPQHF. The full variable domain, completed using reference TRBV11-1 and TRBJ1-5, is EAEVAQSPRYKITEKSQAVAFWCDPISGHATLYWYRQILGQGPELLVQFQDESVVDDSQLPKDRFSAERLKGVDSTLKIQPAELGDSAMYLCASSKTASANQPQHFGDGTRLSIL.